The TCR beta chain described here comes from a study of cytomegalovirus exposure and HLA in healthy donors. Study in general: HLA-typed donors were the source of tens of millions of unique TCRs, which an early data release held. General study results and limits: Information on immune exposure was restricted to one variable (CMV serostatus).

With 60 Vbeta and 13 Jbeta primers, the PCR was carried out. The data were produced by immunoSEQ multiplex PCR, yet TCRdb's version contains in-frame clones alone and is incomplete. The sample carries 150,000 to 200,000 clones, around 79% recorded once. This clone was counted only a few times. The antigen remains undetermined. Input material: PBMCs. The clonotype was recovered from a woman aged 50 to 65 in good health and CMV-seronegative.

Here the CDR3 DNA reads TGCGCCAGCAGCCAAGAGGCTTCGGGGAGGGACACCATATATTTT. It yields the protein CASSQEASGRDTIYF. The rearrangement links TRBV4-3 to TRBJ1-3; D remains ambiguous. The germline V gene has CDR1 LGHNA and CDR2 YSLEER. The CDR3 spans 15 residues. V was cut by 0 bases and J by 8 bases, with 14 bases left in between.